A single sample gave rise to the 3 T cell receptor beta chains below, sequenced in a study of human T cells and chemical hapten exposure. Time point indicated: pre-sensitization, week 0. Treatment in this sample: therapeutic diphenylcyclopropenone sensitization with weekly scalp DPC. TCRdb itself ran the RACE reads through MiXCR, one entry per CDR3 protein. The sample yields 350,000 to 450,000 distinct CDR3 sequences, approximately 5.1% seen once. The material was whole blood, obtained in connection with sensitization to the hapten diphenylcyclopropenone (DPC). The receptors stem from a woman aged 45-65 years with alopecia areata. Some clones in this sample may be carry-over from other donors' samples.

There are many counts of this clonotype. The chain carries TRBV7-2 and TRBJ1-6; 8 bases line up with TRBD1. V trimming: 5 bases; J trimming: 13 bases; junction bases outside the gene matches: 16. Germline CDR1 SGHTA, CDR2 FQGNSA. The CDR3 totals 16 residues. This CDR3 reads CASSPGQGGEMGPLHF. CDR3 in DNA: TGTGCCAGCAGCCCTGGACAGGGAGGGGAGATGGGGCCCCTCCACTTT.

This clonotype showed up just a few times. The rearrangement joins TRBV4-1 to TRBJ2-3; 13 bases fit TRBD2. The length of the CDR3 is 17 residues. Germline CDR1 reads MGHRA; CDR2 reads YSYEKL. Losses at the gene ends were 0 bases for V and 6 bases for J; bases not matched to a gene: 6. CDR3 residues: CASSQDILAGGLDTQYF. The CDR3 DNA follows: TGCGCCAGCAGCCAAGATATACTAGCGGGGGGGCTGGATACGCAGTATTTT.

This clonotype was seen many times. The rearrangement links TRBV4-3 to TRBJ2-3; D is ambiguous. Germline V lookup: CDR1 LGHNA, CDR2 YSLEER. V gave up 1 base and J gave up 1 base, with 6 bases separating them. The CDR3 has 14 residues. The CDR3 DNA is TGCGCCAGCAGCCAAGGGGGTCGCACAGATACGCAGTATTTT. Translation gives CASSQGGRTDTQYF.